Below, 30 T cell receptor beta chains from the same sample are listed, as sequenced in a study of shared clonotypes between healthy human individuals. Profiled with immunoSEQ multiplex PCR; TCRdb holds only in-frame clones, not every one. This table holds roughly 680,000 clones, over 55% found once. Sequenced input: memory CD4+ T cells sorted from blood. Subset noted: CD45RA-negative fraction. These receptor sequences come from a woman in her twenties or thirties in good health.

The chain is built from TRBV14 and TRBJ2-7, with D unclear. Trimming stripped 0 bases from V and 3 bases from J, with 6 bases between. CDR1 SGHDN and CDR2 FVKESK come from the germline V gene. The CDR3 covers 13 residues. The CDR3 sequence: CASSQDKIYEQYF. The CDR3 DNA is TGTGCCAGCAGCCAAGATAAGATCTACGAGCAGTACTTC.

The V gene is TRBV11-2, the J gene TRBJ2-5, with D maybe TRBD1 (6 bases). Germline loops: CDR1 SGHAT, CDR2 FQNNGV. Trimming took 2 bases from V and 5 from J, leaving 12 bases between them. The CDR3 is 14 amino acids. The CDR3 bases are TGTGCCAGCAGCTTACAGGGGCCGGTGGAGACCCAGTACTTC. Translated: CASSLQGPVETQYF.

The CDR3 DNA reads as TGTGCCAGCCGTACCCGGAAGCAGGGACTTTCGGATCAGCCCCAGCATTTT. This gives the protein CASRTRKQGLSDQPQHF. The chain combines TRBV28 with TRBJ1-5; tentative D call: TRBD1 (5 bases). The CDR3 is 17 residues long. CDR1 and CDR2 from the germline V gene are MDHEN and SYDVKM. V was shortened by 8 bases and J by 5 bases, with 25 bases between the two germline ends.

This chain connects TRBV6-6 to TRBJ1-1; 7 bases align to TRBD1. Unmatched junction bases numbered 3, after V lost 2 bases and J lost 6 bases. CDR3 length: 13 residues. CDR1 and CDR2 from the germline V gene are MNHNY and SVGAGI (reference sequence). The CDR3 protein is CASSYPQGAEAFF. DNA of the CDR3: TGTGCCAGCAGTTACCCGCAGGGGGCTGAAGCTTTCTTT.

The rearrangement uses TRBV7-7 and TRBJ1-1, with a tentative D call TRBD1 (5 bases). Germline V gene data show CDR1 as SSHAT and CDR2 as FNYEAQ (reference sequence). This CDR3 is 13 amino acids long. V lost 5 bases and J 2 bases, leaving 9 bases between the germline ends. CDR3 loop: CASSETVNTEAFF. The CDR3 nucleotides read TGTGCCAGCAGCGAGACAGTAAACACTGAAGCTTTCTTT.

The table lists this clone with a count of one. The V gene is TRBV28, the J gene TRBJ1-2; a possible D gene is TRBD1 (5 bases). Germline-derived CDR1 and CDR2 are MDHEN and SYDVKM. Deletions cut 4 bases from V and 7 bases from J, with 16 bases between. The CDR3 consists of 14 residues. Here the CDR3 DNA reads TGTGCCAGCAGTTCCCAGGGCTGGCTCGGTGGCTACACCTTC. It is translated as CASSSQGWLGGYTF.

The CDR3 is CASSLETSGGYNEQFF. The CDR3 DNA reads as TGTGCCAGCAGCTTAGAAACTAGCGGGGGTTACAATGAGCAGTTCTTC. The chain links TRBV11-3 to TRBJ2-1; 11 nucleotides agree with TRBD2. CDR3 length: 16 residues. V lost 0 bases and J lost 4; bases outside the gene matches: 2. Germline V gene data show CDR1 as SGHNT and CDR2 as YENEEA.

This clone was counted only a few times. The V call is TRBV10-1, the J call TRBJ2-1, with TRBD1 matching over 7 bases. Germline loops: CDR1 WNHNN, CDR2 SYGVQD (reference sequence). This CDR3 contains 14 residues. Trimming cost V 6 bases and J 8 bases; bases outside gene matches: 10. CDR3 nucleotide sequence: TGCGCCAGCAGCCGGACAGGATCCAGCGATGAGCAGTTCTTC. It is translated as CASSRTGSSDEQFF.

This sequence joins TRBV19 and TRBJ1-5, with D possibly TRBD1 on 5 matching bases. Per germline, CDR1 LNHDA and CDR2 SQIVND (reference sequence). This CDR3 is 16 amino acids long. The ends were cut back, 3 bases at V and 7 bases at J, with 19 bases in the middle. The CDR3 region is CASSIGPRGAGQPQHF. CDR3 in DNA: TGTGCCAGTAGTATTGGTCCCCGGGGCGCCGGACAGCCCCAGCATTTT.

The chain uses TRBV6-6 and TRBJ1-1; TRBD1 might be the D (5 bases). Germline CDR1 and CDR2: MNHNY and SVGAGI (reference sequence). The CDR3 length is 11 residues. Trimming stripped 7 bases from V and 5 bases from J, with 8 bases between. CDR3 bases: TGTGCCAGCATGGGGGGTACTGAAGCTTTCTTT. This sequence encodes CASMGGTEAFF.

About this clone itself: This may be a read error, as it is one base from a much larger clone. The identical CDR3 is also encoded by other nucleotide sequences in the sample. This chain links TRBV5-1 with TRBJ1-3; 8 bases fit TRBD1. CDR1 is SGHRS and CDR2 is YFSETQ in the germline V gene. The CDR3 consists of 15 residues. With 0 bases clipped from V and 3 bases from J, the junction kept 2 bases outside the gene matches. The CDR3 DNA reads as TGCGCCAGCAGCTTGGCGGACAGGGATGGAAACACCATATATTTT. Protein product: CASSLADRDGNTIYF.

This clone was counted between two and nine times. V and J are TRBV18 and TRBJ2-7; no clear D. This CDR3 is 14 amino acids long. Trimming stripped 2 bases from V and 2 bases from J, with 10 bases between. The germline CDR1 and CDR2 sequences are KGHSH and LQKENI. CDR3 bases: TGTGCCAGCTCACCAGGCAGCCACACCTACGAGCAGTACTTC. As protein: CASSPGSHTYEQYF.

The CDR3: CASSQTRSYEQYF. The CDR3 region has the DNA TGTGCCAGCTCCCAGACTAGGAGCTACGAGCAGTACTTC. This sequence joins TRBV18 and TRBJ2-7; perhaps TRBD2 as D (6 bases). Germline assignment: CDR1 KGHSH and CDR2 LQKENI. The CDR3 covers 13 residues. The ends were cut back, 6 bases at V and 3 bases at J, with 12 bases in the middle.

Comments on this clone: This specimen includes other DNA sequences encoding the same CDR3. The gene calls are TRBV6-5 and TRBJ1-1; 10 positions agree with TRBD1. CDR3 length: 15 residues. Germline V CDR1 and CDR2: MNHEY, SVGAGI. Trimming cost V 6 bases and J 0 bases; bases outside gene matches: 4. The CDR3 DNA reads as TGTGCCAGCAGCCGGGACAGGGGTCTGAACACTGAAGCTTTCTTT. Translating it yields CASSRDRGLNTEAFF.

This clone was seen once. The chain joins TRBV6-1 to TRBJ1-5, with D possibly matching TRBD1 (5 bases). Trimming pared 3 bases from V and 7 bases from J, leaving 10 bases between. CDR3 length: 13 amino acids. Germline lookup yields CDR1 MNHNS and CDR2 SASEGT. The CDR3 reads CASSDARVQPQHF. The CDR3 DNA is TGTGCCAGCAGTGACGCCAGGGTCCAGCCCCAGCATTTT.

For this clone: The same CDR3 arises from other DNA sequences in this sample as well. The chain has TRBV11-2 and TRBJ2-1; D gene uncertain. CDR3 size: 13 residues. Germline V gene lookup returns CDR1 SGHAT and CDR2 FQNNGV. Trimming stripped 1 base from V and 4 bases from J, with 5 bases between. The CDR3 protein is CASSLAVYNEQFF. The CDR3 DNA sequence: TGTGCCAGCAGCTTAGCCGTATACAATGAGCAGTTCTTC. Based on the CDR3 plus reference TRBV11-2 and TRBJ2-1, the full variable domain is EAGVAQSPRYKIIEKRQSVAFWCNPISGHATLYWYQQILGQGPKLLIQFQNNGVVDDSQLPKDRFSAERLKGVDSTLKIQPAKLEDSAVYLCASSLAVYNEQFFGPGTRLTVL.

In nucleotides, the CDR3 is TGTGCCAGTTGGGACGGATTCTCTGGGGCCAACGTCCTGACTTTC. Residues: CASWDGFSGANVLTF. V and J are TRBV19 and TRBJ2-6; D is perhaps TRBD1 or TRBD2 (5 bases each). Germline V gene sequence: CDR1 LNHDA, CDR2 SQIVND (reference sequence). The CDR3 runs to 15 residues. Deletions cut 8 bases from V and 0 bases from J, with 11 bases between.

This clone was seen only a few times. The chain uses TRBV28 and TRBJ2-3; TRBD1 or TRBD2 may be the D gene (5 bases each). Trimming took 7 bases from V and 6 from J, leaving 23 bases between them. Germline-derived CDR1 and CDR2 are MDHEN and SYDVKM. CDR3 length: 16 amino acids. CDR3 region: CASNERTLGDGDTQYF. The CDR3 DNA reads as TGTGCCAGCAACGAACGGACGCTAGGGGACGGGGATACGCAGTATTTT.

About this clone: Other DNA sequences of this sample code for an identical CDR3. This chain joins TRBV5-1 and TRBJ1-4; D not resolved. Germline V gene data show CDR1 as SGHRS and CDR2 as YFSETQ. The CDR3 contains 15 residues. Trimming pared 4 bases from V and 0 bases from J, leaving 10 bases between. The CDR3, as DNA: TGCGCCAGCAGCCCCTCCACAGCAACTAATGAAAAACTGTTTTTT. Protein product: CASSPSTATNEKLFF.

This CDR3 is CASSPRAGMNTEAFF. The CDR3 coding sequence is TGTGCCAGCAGTCCTCGGGCCGGTATGAACACTGAAGCTTTCTTT. The rearrangement joins TRBV6-5 to TRBJ1-1, with no clear D. Trimming left V 5 bases short and J 0 bases short, with 13 bases between. The CDR3 extends over 15 amino acids. In germline, CDR1 is MNHEY, CDR2 SVGAGI.

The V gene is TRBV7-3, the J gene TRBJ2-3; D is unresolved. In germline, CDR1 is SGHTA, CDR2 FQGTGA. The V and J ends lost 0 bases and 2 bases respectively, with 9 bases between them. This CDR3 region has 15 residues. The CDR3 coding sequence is TGTGCCAGCAGCTTAACCCGAAGCACCACAGATACGCAGTATTTT. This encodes CASSLTRSTTDTQYF.

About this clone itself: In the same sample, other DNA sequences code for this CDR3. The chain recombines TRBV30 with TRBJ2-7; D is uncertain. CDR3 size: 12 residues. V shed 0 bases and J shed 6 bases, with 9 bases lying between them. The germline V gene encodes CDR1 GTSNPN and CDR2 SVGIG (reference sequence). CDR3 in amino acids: CAWSVSSVEQYF. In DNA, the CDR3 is TGTGCCTGGAGTGTAAGCAGCGTCGAGCAGTACTTC.

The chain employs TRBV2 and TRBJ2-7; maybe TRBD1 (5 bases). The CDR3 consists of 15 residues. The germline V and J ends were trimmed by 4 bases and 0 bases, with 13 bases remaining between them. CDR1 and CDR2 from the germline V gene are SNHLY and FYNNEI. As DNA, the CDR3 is TGTGCCAGCAGTGGACAGACCCAAAACTCCTACGAGCAGTACTTC. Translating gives CASSGQTQNSYEQYF.

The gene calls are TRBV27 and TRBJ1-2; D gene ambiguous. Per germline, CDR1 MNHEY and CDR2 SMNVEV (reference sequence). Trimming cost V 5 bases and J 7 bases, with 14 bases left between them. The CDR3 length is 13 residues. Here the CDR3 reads CASSQIPTGGYTF. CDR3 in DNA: TGTGCCAGCAGTCAAATCCCGACGGGTGGCTACACCTTC.

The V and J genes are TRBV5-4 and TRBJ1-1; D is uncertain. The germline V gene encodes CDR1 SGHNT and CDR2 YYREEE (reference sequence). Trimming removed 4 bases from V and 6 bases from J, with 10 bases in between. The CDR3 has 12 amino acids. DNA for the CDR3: TGTGCCAGCAGCAGGGAGCATCCTGAAGCTTTCTTT. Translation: CASSREHPEAFF.

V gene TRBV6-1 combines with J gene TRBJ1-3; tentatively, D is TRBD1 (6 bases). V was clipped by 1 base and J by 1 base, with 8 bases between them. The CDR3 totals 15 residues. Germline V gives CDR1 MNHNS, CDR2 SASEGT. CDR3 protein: CASSEEQGSGNTIYF. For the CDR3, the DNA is TGTGCCAGCAGTGAAGAACAGGGATCTGGAAACACCATATATTTT.

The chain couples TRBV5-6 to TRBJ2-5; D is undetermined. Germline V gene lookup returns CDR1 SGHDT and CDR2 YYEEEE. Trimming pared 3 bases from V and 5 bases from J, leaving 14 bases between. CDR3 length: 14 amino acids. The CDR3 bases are TGTGCCAGCAGCTCCTCTTCCACTCTGGAGACCCAGTACTTC. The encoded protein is CASSSSSTLETQYF.

CDR3 DNA: TGTGCCAGCAGCTTGGCCGGGACAGGGGTGGCCGGGGAGCTGTTTTTT. Amino acids: CASSLAGTGVAGELFF. The genes are TRBV5-6 and TRBJ2-2; 10 bases agree with TRBD1. There are 16 residues in the CDR3. V was clipped by 0 bases and J by 6 bases; unmatched bases: 5. Looked up from germline, CDR1 is SGHDT and CDR2 is YYEEEE.

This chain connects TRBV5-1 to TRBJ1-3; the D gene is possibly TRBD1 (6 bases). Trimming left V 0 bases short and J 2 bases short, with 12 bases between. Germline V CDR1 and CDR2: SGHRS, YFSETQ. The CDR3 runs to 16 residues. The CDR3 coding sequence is TGCGCCAGCAGCTTGGCAGGACAGATCGCTGGAAACACCATATATTTT. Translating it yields CASSLAGQIAGNTIYF. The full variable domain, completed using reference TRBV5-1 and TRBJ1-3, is KAGVTQTPRYLIKTRGQQVTLSCSPISGHRSVSWYQQTPGQGLQFLFEYFSETQRNKGNFPGRFSGRQFSNSRSEMNVSTLELGDSALYLCASSLAGQIAGNTIYFGEGSWLTVV.

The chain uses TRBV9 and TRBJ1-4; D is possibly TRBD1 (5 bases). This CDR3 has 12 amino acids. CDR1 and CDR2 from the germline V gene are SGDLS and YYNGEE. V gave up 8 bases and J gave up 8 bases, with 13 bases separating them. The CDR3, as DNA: TGTGCCAGGGGGGGTAGAGGAGAAAAACTGTTTTTT. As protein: CARGGRGEKLFF.